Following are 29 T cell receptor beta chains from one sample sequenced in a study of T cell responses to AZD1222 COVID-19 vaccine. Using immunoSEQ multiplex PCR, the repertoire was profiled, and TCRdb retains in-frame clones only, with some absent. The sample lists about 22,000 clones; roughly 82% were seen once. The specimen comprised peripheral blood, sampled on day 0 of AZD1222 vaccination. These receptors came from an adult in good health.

This chain's CDR3 is CASSINRGNEQYF. Here the CDR3 DNA reads TGTGCCAGTAGTATTAACAGGGGGAACGAGCAGTACTTC. The chain couples TRBV19 to TRBJ2-7, with 8 bases that match TRBD1. CDR1 and CDR2 (germline): LNHDA, SQIVND (reference sequence). The CDR3 covers 13 residues. The V segment lost 3 bases and the J segment 5 bases; nucleotides outside the gene matches: 3.

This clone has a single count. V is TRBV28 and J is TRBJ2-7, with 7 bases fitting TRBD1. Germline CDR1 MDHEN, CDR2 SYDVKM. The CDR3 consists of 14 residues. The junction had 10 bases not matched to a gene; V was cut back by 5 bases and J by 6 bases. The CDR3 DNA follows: TGTGCCAGCAGTCCGATGGACAGGTACGGCGAGCAGTACTTC. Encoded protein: CASSPMDRYGEQYF.

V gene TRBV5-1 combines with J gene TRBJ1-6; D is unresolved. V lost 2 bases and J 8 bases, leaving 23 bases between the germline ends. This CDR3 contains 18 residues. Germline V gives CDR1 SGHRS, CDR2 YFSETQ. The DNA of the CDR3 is TGCGCCAGCAGCTTTTCGTCGATCAAACAGTCGTTCTATTCACCCCTCCACTTT. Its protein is CASSFSSIKQSFYSPLHF.

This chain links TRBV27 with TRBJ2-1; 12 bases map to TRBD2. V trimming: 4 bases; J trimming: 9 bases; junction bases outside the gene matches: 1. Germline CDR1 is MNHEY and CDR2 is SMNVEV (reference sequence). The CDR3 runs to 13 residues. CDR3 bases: TGTGCCAGCAGTTCACTAGCGGGAGGTGAGCAGTTCTTC. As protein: CASSSLAGGEQFF.

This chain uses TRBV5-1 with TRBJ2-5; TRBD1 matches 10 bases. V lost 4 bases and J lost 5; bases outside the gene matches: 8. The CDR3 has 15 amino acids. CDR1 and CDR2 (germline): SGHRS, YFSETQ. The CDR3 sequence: CASSHGQGVGETQYF. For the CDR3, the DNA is TGCGCCAGCAGCCACGGACAGGGGGTTGGGGAGACCCAGTACTTC.

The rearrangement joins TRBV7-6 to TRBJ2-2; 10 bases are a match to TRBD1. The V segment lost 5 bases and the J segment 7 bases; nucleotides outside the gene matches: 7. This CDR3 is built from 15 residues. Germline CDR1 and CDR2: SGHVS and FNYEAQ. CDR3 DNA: TGTGCCAGCAGCCGAGGACAGGGGGGGATCGGGGAGCTGTTTTTT. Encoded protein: CASSRGQGGIGELFF.

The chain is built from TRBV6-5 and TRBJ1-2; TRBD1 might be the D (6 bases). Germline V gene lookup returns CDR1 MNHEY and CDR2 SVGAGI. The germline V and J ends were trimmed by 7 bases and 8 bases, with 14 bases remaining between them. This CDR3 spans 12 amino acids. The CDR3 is CASNPSGGGYTF. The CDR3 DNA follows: TGTGCCAGCAATCCCTCCGGGGGCGGCTACACCTTC.

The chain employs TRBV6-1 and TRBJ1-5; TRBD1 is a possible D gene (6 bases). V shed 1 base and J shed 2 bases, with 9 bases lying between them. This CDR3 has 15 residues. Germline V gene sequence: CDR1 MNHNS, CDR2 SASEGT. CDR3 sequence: CASSEVYRGNQPQHF. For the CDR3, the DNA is TGTGCCAGCAGTGAAGTCTACAGGGGCAATCAGCCCCAGCATTTT.

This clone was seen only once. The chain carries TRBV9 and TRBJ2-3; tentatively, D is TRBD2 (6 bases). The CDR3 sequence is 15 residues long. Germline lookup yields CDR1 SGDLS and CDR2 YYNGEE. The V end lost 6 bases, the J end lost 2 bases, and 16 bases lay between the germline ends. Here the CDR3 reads CASTPPGDPTDTQYF. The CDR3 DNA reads TGTGCCAGCACCCCCCCGGGGGATCCCACAGATACGCAGTATTTT. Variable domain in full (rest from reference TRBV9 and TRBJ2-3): DSGVTQTPKHLITATGQRVTLRCSPRSGDLSVYWYQQSLDQGLQFLIQYYNGEERAKGNILERFSAQQFPDLHSELNLSSLELGDSALYFCASTPPGDPTDTQYFGPGTRLTVL.

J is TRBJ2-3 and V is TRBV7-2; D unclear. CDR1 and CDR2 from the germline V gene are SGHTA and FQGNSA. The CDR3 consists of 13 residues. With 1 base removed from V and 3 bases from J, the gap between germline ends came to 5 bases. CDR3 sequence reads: CASSLVVTDTQYF. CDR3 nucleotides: TGTGCCAGCAGCTTAGTAGTTACAGATACGCAGTATTTT.

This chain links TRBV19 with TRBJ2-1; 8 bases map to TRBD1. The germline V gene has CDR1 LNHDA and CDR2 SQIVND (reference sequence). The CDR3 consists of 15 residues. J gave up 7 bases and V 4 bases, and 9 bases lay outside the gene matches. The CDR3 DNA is TGTGCCAGTAGTACCCCGGGACAGGCGCGGAATGAGCAGTTCTTC. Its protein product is CASSTPGQARNEQFF.

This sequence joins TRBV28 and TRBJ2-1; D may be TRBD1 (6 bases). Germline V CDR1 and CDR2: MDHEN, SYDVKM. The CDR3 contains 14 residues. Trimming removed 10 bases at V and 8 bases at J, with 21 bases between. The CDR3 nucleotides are TGTGCCACTAAAACCGGGACAAAGATGTATGAGCAGTTCTTC. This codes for CATKTGTKMYEQFF. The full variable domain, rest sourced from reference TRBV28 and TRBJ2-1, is DVKVTQSSRYLVKRTGEKVFLECVQDMDHENMFWYRQDPGLGLRLIYFSYDVKMKEKGDIPEGYSVSREKKERFSLILESASTNQTSMYLCATKTGTKMYEQFFGPGTRLTVL.

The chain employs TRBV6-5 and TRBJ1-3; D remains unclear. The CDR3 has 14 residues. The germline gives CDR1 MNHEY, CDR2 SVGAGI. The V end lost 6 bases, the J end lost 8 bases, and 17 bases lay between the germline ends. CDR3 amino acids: CASRPLGNRYTIYF. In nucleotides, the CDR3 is TGTGCCAGCAGACCCCTCGGGAACCGATACACCATATATTTT.

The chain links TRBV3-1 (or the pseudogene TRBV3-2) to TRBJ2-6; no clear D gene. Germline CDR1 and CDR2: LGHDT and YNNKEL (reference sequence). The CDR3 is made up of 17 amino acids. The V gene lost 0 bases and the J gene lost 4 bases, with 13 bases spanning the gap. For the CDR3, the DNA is TGTGCCAGCAGCCAAGATCTGGACCAATCCGGGGCCAACGTCCTGACTTTC. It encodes CASSQDLDQSGANVLTF.

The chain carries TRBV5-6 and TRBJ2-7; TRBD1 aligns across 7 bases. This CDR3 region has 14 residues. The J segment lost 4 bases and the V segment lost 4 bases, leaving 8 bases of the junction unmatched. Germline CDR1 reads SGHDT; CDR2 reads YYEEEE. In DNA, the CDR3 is TGTGCCAGCAGCCCACCGGGACAGACGTACGAGCAGTACTTC. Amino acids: CASSPPGQTYEQYF.

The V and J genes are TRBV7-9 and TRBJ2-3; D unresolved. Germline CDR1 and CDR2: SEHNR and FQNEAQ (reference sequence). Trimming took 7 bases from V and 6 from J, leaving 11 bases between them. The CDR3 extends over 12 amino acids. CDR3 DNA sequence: TGTGCCAGCAACAACAAGTATGATACGCAGTATTTT. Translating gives CASNNKYDTQYF.

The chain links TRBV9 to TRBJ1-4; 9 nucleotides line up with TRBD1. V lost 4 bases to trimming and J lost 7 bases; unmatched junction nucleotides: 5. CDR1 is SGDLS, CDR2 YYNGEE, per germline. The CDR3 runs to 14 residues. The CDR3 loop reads CASSHRGRGEKLFF. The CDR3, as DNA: TGTGCCAGCAGCCACAGGGGGCGCGGTGAAAAACTGTTTTTT.

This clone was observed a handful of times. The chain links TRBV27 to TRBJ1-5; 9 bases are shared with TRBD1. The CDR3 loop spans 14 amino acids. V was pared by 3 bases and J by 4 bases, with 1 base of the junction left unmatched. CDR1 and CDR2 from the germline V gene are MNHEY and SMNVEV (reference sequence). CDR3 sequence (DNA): TGTGCCAGCAGTTTTGGACAGGGGAATCAGCCCCAGCATTTT. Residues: CASSFGQGNQPQHF.

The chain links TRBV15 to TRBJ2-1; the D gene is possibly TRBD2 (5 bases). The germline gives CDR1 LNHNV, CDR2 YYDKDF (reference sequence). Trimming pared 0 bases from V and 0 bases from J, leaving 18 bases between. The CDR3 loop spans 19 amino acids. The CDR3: CATSRDLVGEASSYNEQFF. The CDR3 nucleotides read TGTGCCACCAGCAGAGATCTGGTGGGAGAGGCCAGCTCCTACAATGAGCAGTTCTTC.

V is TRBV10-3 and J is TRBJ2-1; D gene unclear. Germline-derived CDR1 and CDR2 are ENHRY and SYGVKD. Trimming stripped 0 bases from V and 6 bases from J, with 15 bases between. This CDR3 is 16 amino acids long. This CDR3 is CAISESGIPRLNEQFF. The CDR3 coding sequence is TGTGCCATCAGTGAGTCGGGAATCCCCAGGCTCAATGAGCAGTTCTTC.

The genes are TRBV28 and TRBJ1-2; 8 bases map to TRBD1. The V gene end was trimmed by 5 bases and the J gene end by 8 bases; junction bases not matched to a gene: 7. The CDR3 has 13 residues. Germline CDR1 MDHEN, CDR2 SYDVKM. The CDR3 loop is CASSAQGAGGYTF. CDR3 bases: TGTGCCAGCAGTGCCCAGGGGGCGGGGGGCTACACCTTC.

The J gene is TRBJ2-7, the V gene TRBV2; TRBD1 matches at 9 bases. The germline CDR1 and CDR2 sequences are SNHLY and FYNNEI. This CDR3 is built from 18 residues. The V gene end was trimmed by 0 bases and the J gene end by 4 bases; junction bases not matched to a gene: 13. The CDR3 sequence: CASSEALLVRQGEYEQYF. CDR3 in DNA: TGTGCCAGCAGTGAAGCGCTTTTGGTGAGACAGGGGGAATACGAGCAGTACTTC.

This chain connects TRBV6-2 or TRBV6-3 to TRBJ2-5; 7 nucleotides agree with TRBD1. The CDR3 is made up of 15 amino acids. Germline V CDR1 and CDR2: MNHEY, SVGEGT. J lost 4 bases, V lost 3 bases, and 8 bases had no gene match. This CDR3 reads CASSYQSTGAETQYF. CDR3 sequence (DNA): TGTGCCAGCAGTTATCAATCCACAGGGGCAGAGACCCAGTACTTC.

CDR3 coding DNA: TGTGCCATCAGTGAATTTGAACTAGGAACAGATACGCAGTATTTT. Translation gives CAISEFELGTDTQYF. J is TRBJ2-3 and V is TRBV10-3, with a weak D call TRBD2 (5 bases). The germline gives CDR1 ENHRY, CDR2 SYGVKD. This CDR3 comprises 15 residues. Trimming cost V 3 bases and J 3 bases, with 13 bases left between them.

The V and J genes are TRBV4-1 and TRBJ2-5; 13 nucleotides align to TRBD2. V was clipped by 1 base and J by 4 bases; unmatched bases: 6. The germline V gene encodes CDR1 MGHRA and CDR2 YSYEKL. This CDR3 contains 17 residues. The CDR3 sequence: CASSQVFRLAGGETQYF. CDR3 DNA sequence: TGCGCCAGCAGCCAAGTCTTTCGACTAGCGGGAGGAGAGACCCAGTACTTC.

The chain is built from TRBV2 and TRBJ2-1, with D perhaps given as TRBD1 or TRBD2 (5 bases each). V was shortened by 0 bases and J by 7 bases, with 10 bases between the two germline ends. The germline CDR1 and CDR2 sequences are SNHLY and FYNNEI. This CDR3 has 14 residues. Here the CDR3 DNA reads TGTGCCAGCAGTGAAGCGGGGACGAGGAATGAGCAGTTCTTC. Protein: CASSEAGTRNEQFF. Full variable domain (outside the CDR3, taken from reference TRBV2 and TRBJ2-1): EPEVTQTPSHQVTQMGQEVILRCVPISNHLYFYWYRQILGQKVEFLVSFYNNEISEKSEIFDDQFSVERPDGSNFTLKIRSTKLEDSAMYFCASSEAGTRNEQFFGPGTRLTVL.

The CDR3 spells CAWSSHTDTQYF. The CDR3 region has the DNA TGTGCCTGGAGCTCCCACACAGATACGCAGTATTTT. The chain recombines TRBV30 with TRBJ2-3, with D uncertain. Germline CDR1 and CDR2: GTSNPN and SVGIG (reference sequence). Trimming left V 3 bases short and J 2 bases short, with 6 bases between. The CDR3 totals 12 residues. Full variable domain (remainder filled in from reference TRBV30 and TRBJ2-3): SQTIHQWPATLVQPVGSPLSLECTVEGTSNPNLYWYRQAAGRGLQLLFYSVGIGQISSEVPQNLSASRPQDRQFILSSKKLLLSDSGFYLCAWSSHTDTQYFGPGTRLTVL.

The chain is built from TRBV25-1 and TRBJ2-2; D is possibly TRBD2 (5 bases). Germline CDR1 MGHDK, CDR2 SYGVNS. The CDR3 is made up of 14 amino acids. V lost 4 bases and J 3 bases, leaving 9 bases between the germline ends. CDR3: CASSGDYYTGELFF. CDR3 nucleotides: TGTGCCAGCAGTGGAGACTATTACACCGGGGAGCTGTTTTTT. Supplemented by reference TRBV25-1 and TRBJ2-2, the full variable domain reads EADIYQTPRYLVIGTGKKITLECSQTMGHDKMYWYQQDPGMELHLIHYSYGVNSTEKGDLSSESTVSRIRTEHFPLTLESARPSHTSQYLCASSGDYYTGELFFGEGSRLTVL.

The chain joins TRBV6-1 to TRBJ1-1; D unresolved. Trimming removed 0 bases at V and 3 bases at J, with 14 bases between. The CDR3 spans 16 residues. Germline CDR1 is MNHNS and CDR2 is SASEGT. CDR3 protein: CASSEAPYGRDTEAFF. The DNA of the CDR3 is TGTGCCAGCAGTGAAGCACCTTATGGGAGGGACACTGAAGCTTTCTTT.